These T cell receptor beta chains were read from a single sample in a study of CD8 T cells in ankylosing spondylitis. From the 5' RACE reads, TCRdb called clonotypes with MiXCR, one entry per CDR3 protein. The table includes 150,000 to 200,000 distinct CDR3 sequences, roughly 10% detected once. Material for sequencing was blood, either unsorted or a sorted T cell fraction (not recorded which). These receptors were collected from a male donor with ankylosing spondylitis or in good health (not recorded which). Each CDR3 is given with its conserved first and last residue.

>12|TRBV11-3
CASSPREGLPFF
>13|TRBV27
CATMSWSSYEQYF
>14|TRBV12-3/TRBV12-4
CASSLAQVNYGYTF
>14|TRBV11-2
CASSFDRENYGYTF
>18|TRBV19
CASSTLAGGRLSTDTQYF
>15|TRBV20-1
CSANLEGAPGETQYF
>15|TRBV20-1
CSASGQGATNEKLFF
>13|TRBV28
CASSLRGGDEQFF
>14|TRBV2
CASRVAGGRSEQFF
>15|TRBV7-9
CASRFAGGASDTQYF
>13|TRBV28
CASNPGQGHGYTF
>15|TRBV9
CASSVGASATYEQYF
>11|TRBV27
CASSRYNEQFF
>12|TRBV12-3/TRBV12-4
CASTTGTTEAFF
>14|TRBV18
CASSGEGTGGTQYF
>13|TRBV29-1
CSVGGGTQETQYF
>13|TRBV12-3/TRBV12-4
CASRLQGPTEAFF
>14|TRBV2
CASQWEASTDTQYF
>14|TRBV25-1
CASSPYGTNTEAFF
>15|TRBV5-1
CASSREGRGTDTQYF
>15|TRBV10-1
CASMSRVEVTEKLFF
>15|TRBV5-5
CASSFGHRGGETQYF
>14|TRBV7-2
CASSFREGAEEQYF
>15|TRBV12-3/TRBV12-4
CASSLVMSGNYEQYF
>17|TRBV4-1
CASSQDPSPVSGNTIYF
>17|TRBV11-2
CASSLDPWTGFYNEQFF
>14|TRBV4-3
CASSQDQGTDTQYF
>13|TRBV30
CAFSRSVQETQYF
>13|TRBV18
CASSPGHQETQYF
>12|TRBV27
CASSFGGVEQFF
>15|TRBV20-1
CSASVTSGGANTQYF
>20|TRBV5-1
CASSSDRGRGLRSSYNEQFF
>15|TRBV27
CASSSGTGGGQPQHF
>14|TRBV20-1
CSAREFSGANVLTF
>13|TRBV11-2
CASTGDYTDTQYF
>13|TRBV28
CASREQGNYGYTF
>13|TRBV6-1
CASSQRLNQPQHF
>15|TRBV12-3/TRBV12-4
CASSLNRLYQETQYF
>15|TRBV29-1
CSARQGQLRADTQYF
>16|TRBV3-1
CASSRPLAGGTDTQYF
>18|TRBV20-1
CSARAASGRSHPYNEQFF
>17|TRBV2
CASRGTSGVHSYNEQFF
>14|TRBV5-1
CASSAGQQYEKLFF
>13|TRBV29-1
CSVGGQGATEAFF
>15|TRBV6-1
CASTSVSSGANVLTF
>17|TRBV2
CASSRDRTSSYNSPLHF
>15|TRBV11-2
CASSLEGGTAYEQYF
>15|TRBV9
CASSLYQGAYNEQFF
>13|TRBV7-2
CASRGGATYEQYF
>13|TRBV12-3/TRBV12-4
CASRLGQGFPQHF
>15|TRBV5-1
CASSWGQGANYGYTF
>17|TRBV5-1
CASSPDLGTEANYGYTF
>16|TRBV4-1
CASSQAGSGRTGELFF
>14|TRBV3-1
CASSQGLAGDTQYF
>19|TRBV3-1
CASCKDGPCGGNEDNEQFF